A selection of T cell receptor beta chains follows, all from one sample in a study of somatic mutations in cytotoxic T cells in rheumatoid arthritis. Libraries were prepared by immunoSEQ multiplex PCR; TCRdb keeps only in-frame clonotypes and omits some of them. The sample lists roughly 20,000 clones; about four fifths were seen once. The sequenced sample consisted of CD8+ T cells sorted from blood. Receptor source: an adult with rheumatoid arthritis. The CDR3 runs from the conserved cysteine through the conserved F or W. D genes are given only for firm matches. A row's size may be missing; if present it is once, few, many or a size class.

cdr3_length clone_size j_call v_call d_call cdr3_aa cdr3_nt
17 - TRBJ2-2 TRBV27 TRBD2 CASSQKGLALNTGELFF TGTGCCAGCAGTCAGAAGGGACTAGCCCTGAACACCGGGGAGCTGTTTTTT
14 - TRBJ1-2 TRBV5-1 TRBD1 CASGNHGTAYGYTF TGCGCCAGCGGGAATCACGGGACAGCCTATGGCTACACCTTC
14 - TRBJ2-1 TRBV11-3 TRBD2 CASSPGLAGGEQFF TGTGCCAGCAGCCCAGGACTAGCGGGAGGTGAGCAGTTCTTC
15 - TRBJ2-5 TRBV16 - CASSQTPTPQETQYF TGTGCCAGCAGCCAAACCCCCACACCTCAAGAGACCCAGTACTTC
14 once TRBJ1-1 TRBV5-1 - CASSTQTGNTEAFF TGCGCCAGCAGCACCCAGACAGGGAACACTGAAGCTTTCTTT
15 - TRBJ2-2 TRBV5-1 - CASSLERLYTGELFF TGCGCCAGCAGCCTGGAACGGTTGTACACCGGGGAGCTGTTTTTT
16 - TRBJ2-5 TRBV18 - CASSPPGRRGRETQYF TGTGCCAGCTCCCCCCCTGGAAGGCGAGGAAGGGAGACCCAGTACTTC
16 - TRBJ2-2 TRBV7-9 TRBD2 CASSLVGGASPGELFF TGTGCCAGCAGCTTAGTCGGGGGGGCCTCGCCCGGGGAGCTGTTTTTT
14 - TRBJ1-1 TRBV5-1 - CASSLRGPNTEAFF TGCGCCAGCAGCTTGAGGGGTCCGAACACTGAAGCTTTCTTT
15 - TRBJ2-1 TRBV9 - CASSPGLASYNEQFF TGTGCCAGCAGCCCCGGGCTAGCTTCGTACAATGAGCAGTTCTTC
13 - TRBJ1-5 TRBV10-2 - CATSQGGNQPQHF TGCGCCACTTCCCAAGGAGGGAATCAGCCCCAGCATTTT
14 - TRBJ2-4 TRBV18 - CASSPTQGPLNQYF TGTGCCAGCTCACCAACACAGGGCCCCCTAAATCAGTACTTC
12 once TRBJ1-2 TRBV19 - CAPETANYGYTF TGTGCCCCCGAGACAGCTAACTATGGCTACACCTTC
13 - TRBJ2-1 TRBV27 - CASSLSSYNEQFF TGTGCCAGCAGTTTAAGTTCCTACAATGAGCAGTTCTTC
16 - TRBJ2-1 TRBV15 - CATSRDGGARANEQFF TGTGCCACCAGCAGAGACGGTGGGGCCCGAGCTAATGAGCAGTTCTTC
15 - TRBJ1-5 TRBV5-5 - CASSPSGMGNQPQHF TGTGCCAGCAGCCCGAGTGGGATGGGGAATCAGCCCCAGCATTTT
14 large TRBJ1-2 TRBV4-1 TRBD1 CASSQDRPSYGYTF TGCGCCAGCAGCCAGGACAGGCCCTCCTATGGCTACACCTTC
14 - TRBJ2-1 TRBV7-3 - CASSLTGGWDEQFF TGTGCCAGCAGCTTAACGGGGGGTTGGGATGAGCAGTTCTTC
14 once TRBJ1-1 TRBV19 - CASSIFGSYTEAFF TGTGCCAGTAGTATTTTTGGCAGCTACACTGAAGCTTTCTTT
13 - TRBJ2-1 TRBV4-1 - CASSQTRTHEQFF TGCGCCAGCAGCCAGACCCGGACCCATGAGCAGTTCTTC
15 - TRBJ2-1 TRBV13 - CASSTSSSEGHEQFF TGTGCCAGCAGCACCTCAAGCTCCGAGGGGCATGAGCAGTTCTTC
15 - TRBJ2-5 TRBV7-9 TRBD2 CASSLPGLVYETQYF TGTGCCAGCAGCTTACCGGGACTAGTTTACGAGACCCAGTACTTC
15 - TRBJ1-2 TRBV6-5 - CASSYSLQGNYGYTF TGTGCCAGCAGTTACTCGCTACAGGGTAACTATGGCTACACCTTC
15 - TRBJ1-6 TRBV6-5 - CASSSPTGSDSPLHF TGTGCCAGCAGTTCCCCCACAGGTTCTGATTCACCCCTCCACTTT
16 - TRBJ1-5 TRBV27 - CASSSWPAYSNQPQHF TGTGCCAGCAGTTCCTGGCCCGCCTATAGCAATCAGCCCCAGCATTTT
16 - TRBJ2-3 TRBV7-9 TRBD2 CASTKEGLAGTDTQYF TGTGCCAGCACCAAAGAGGGGCTAGCGGGGACAGATACGCAGTATTTT